This T cell receptor (beta chain) is from a study of shared clonotypes between healthy human individuals. Study conclusions and caveats: The diversity represented, both genetic and in exposure history, was limited by few donors.

In the case of this clone: Its matching antigen is unknown.

Assay used: immunoSEQ multiplex PCR; TCRdb lists only in-frame clones, some missing. The sample has millions of clones; 85% to 95% are singletons. There are 14 residues in the CDR3. Germline CDR1 reads SNHLY; CDR2 reads FYNNEI. V shed 5 bases and J 2 bases; nucleotides not matched to a gene: 4. What was sequenced was naive CD4+ T cells sorted from blood. Subset noted: CD45RA+ positively selected. The chain is built from TRBV2 and TRBJ2-3, with 7 nucleotides matching TRBD2. This TCR was sampled from a man aged 18 to 30 in good health. The CDR3 sequence is CASSLAVLTDTQYF. The CDR3 DNA sequence: TGTGCCAGCAGTCTAGCGGTTCTCACAGATACGCAGTATTTT.